This T cell receptor (beta chain) was found in a study of neurological immune-mediated disorders. The controls, all healthy individuals, were blood bank volunteers in Maryland, USA. Unsorted libraries were prepared from 2 million PBMCs that had been stored at -80 C. Template-switch 5'RACE cDNA synthesis added a 10-nucleotide unique molecular identifier. Over 190 million TCR-beta sequences from 15-18 subjects came out of each sequencing run. TCRdb itself ran the 5' RACE reads through MiXCR, one entry per CDR3 protein. The top ten clones hold approximately 1.5% of a sample with under 90,000 distinct CDR3 sequences, 9.4% of them seen once. CDR3 length: 14 residues. CDR1 and CDR2 from the germline V gene are SGHTA and FQGNSA. Trimming took 5 bases from V and 4 from J, leaving 11 bases between them. This clonotype showed up many times.

Material: PBMCs. The clonotype comes from a man aged 45-65 years in good health. The V and J genes are TRBV7-2 and TRBJ2-2; D remains ambiguous. In DNA form, the CDR3 reads TGTGCCAGCAGCGCGGTCCCTCGCACCGGGGAGCTGTTTTTT. Translated, it gives CASSAVPRTGELFF.